This entry concerns a single TCR beta chain. Its antigen is unidentified. Treatment: oral pan-JAK inhibitor, 5-10 mg twice daily. Sorting of PBMCs yielded the CD4+ and CD8+ T cells. This sample is drawn from a study of CD8+ T cells in alopecia areata. Findings of the study overall: It was less clear whether patients shared TCRs than it was in mice, possibly because of HLA. Under tofacitinib, numerous expanded lesional clonotypes remained detectable in scalp and blood.

Extracted RNA was reverse transcribed, and the resulting cDNA served as sequencing template. The method was immunoSEQ multiplex PCR; TCRdb's version includes in-frame clones alone and lacks a portion of them. The table lists about 290,000 clones, 58% of them singletons. V shed 4 bases, J shed 8 bases, and the junction held 7 bases outside the gene matches. The CDR3 is 14 residues long. Germline V CDR1 and CDR2: LNHDA, SQIVND (reference sequence). The input for sequencing was CD4+ T cells sorted from blood, taken at week 24, from a patient treated with tofacitinib. The sequence derives from a human donor with alopecia areata. V is TRBV19 and J is TRBJ2-1, with TRBD1 identical over 8 bases. The CDR3 is CASSTSDRVDEQFF. DNA for the CDR3: TGTGCCAGTAGTACCTCGGACAGGGTCGATGAGCAGTTCTTC.